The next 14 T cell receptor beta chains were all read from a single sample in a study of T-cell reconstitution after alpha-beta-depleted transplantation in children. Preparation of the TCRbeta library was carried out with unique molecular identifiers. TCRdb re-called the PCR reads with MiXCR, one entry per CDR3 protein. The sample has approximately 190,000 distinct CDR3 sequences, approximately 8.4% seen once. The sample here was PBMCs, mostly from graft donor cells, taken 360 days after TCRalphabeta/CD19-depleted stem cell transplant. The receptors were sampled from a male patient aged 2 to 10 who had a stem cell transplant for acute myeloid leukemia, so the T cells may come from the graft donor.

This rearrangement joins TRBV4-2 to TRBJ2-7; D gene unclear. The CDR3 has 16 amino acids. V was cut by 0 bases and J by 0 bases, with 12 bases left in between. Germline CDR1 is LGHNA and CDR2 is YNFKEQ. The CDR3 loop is CASSQDPETSSYEQYF. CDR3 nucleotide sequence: TGTGCCAGCAGCCAAGATCCCGAGACAAGCTCCTACGAGCAGTACTTC.

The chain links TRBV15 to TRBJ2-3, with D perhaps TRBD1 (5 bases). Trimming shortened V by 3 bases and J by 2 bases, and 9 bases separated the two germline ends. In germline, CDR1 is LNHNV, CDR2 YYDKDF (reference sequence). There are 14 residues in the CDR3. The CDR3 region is CATSSDSHTDTQYF. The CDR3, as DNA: TGTGCCACCAGCAGCGACAGTCACACAGATACGCAGTATTTT.

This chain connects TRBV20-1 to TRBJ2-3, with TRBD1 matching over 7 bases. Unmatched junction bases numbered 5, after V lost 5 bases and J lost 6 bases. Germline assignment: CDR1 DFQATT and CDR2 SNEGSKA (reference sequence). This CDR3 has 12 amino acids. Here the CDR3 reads CSARTGWDTQYF. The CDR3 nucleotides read TGCAGTGCTCGGACAGGCTGGGATACGCAGTATTTT.

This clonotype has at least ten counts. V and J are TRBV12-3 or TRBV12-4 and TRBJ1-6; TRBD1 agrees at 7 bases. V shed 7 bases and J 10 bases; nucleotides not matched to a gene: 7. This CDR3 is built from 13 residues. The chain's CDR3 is CASTLQGNSPLHF. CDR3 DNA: TGTGCCAGCACCCTACAGGGGAACTCACCCCTCCACTTT.

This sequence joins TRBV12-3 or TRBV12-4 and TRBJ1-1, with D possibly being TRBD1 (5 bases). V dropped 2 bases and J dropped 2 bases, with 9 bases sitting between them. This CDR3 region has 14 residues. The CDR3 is CASSLKRGNTEAFF. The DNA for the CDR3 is TGTGCCAGCAGTTTAAAAAGGGGAAACACTGAAGCTTTCTTT.

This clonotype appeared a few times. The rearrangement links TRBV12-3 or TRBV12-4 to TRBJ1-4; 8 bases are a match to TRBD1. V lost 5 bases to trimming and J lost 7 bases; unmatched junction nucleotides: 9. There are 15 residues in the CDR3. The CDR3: CASSPRQGRSEKLFF. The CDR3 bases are TGTGCCAGCAGTCCCCGACAGGGGCGAAGTGAAAAACTGTTTTTT.

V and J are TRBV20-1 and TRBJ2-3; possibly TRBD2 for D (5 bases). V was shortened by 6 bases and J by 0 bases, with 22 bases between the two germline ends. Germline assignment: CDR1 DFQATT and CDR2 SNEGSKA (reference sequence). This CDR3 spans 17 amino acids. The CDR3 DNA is TGCAGTGCCGACTACCCTACATCCCATACTAGCACAGATACGCAGTATTTT. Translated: CSADYPTSHTSTDTQYF.

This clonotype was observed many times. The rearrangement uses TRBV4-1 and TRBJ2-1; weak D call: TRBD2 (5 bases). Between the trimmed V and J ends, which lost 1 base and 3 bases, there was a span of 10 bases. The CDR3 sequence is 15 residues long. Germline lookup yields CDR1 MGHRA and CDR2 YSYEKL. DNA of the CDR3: TGCGCCAGCAGCCAAGCGGCTAGCCTCTACAATGAGCAGTTCTTC. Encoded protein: CASSQAASLYNEQFF.

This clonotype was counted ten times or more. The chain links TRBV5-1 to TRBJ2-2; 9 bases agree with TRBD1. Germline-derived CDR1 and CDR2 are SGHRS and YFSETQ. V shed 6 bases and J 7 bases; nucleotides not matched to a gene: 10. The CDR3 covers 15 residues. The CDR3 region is CASKPGQGANGELFF. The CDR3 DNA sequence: TGCGCCAGCAAACCGGGACAGGGAGCGAACGGGGAGCTGTTTTTT.

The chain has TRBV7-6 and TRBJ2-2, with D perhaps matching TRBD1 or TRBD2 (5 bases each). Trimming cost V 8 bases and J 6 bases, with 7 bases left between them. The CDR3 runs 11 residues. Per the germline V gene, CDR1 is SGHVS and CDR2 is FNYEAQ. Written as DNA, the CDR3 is TGTGCCAGCCGGGACCCCGGGGAGCTGTTTTTT. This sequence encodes CASRDPGELFF. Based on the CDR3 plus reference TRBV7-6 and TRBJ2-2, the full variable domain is GAGVSQSPRYKVTKRGQDVALRCDPISGHVSLYWYRQALGQGPEFLTYFNYEAQQDKSGLPNDRFSAERPEGSISTLTIQRTEQRDSAMYRCASRDPGELFFGEGSRLTVL.

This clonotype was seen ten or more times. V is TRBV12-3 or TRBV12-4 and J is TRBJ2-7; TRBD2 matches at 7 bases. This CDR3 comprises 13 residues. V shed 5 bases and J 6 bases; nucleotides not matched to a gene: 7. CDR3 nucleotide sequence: TGTGCCAGCAGTCTAAGATCTAGCGGCGAGCAGTACTTC. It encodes CASSLRSSGEQYF.

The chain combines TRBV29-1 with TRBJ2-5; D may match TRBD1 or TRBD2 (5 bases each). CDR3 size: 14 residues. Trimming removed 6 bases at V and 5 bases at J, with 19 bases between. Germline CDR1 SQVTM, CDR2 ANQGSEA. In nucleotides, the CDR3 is TGCAGCGTCACCGAACTAAGGGGAGACGAGACCCAGTACTTC. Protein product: CSVTELRGDETQYF.

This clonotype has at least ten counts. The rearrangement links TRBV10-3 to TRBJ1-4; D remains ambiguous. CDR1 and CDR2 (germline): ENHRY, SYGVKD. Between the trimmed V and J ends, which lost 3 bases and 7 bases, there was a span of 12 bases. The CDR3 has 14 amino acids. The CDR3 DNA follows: TGTGCCATCAGTGACGCCGGAGTGGCTGAAAAACTGTTTTTT. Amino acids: CAISDAGVAEKLFF.

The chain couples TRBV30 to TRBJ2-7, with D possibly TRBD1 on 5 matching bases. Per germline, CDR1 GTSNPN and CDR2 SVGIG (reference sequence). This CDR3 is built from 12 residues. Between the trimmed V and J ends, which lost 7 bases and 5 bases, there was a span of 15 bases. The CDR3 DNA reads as TGTGCCTATCAGACAGATTCCCACGAGCAGTACGTC. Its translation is CAYQTDSHEQYV.